These 5 T cell receptor beta chains were sequenced from one sample in a study of T cell changes during pregnancy in multiple sclerosis. Some clones are missing from TCRdb's copy, which holds only in-frame ones; the method was immunoSEQ multiplex PCR. The sample yields some 80,000 clones, just under 95% seen once. The material sequenced was peripheral blood, taken in the first trimester of pregnancy. The origin of the receptors is a female donor with multiple sclerosis, enrolled in a pregnancy study.

This clone was recorded only once. The chain recombines TRBV7-9 with TRBJ1-6; 8 bases are a match to TRBD1. The ends lost 5 bases at V and 1 base at J; junction bases unmatched: 7. The CDR3 covers 17 residues. In germline, CDR1 is SEHNR, CDR2 FQNEAQ (reference sequence). Here the CDR3 DNA reads TGTGCCAGCAGCCTTCTCCAGGGGGCTTCCTATAATTCACCCCTCCACTTT. It yields the protein CASSLLQGASYNSPLHF. Full variable domain (remainder filled in from reference TRBV7-9 and TRBJ1-6): DTGVSQNPRHKITKRGQNVTFRCDPISEHNRLYWYRQTLGQGPEFLTYFQNEAQLEKSRLLSDRFSAERPKGSFSTLEIQRTEQGDSAMYLCASSLLQGASYNSPLHFGNGTRLTVT.

V gene TRBV5-1 combines with J gene TRBJ1-4; a weak D match, TRBD1 (6 bases). Per the germline V gene, CDR1 is SGHRS and CDR2 is YFSETQ. Between the trimmed V and J ends, which lost 0 bases and 4 bases, there was a span of 16 bases. The CDR3 spans 17 residues. CDR3 region: CASSLALLTGLNEKLFF. The CDR3 DNA follows: TGCGCCAGCAGCTTGGCCCTATTGACAGGCCTTAATGAAAAACTGTTTTTT.

This clone was observed a few times. This chain links TRBV28 with TRBJ1-1; weak D call: TRBD1 (5 bases). Germline values: CDR1 MDHEN, CDR2 SYDVKM. V was pared by 6 bases and J by 6 bases, with 11 bases between. CDR3 length: 12 amino acids. In DNA form, the CDR3 reads TGTGCCAGCAGACCCCGGACATCTGAAGCTTTCTTT. Its protein product is CASRPRTSEAFF.

The V and J genes are TRBV10-1 and TRBJ2-1; 9 nucleotides match TRBD1. This CDR3 has 12 residues. Germline CDR1 WNHNN, CDR2 SYGVQD (reference sequence). Losses at the gene ends were 10 bases for V and 5 bases for J; bases not matched to a gene: 3. The CDR3 loop reads CAKRDRDNEQFF. In DNA, the CDR3 is TGCGCCAAAAGGGACAGGGACAATGAGCAGTTCTTC.

The chain recombines TRBV5-4 with TRBJ1-2; D possibly corresponds to TRBD1 (5 bases). V gave up 1 base and J gave up 0 bases, with 13 bases separating them. Germline CDR1 is SGHNT and CDR2 is YYREEE (reference sequence). CDR3 size: 16 residues. This chain's CDR3 is CASSLSGGRANYGYTF. The CDR3 DNA sequence: TGTGCCAGCAGCTTGTCGGGGGGGAGGGCTAACTATGGCTACACCTTC.